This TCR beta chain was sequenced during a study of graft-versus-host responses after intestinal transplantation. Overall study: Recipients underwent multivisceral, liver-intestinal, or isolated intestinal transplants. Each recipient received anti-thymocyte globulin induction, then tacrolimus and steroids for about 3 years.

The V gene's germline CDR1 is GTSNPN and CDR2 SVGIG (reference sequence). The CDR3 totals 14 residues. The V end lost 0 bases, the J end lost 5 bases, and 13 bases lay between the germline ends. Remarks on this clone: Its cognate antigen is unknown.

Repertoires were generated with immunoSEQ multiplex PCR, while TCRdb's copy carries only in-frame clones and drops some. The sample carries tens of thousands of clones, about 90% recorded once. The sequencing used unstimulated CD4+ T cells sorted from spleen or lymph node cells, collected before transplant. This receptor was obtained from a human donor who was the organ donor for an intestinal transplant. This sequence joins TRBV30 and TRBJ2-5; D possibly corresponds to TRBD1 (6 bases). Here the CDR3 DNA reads TGTGCCTGGAGTGTAGGGACACAAGAGGAGACCCAGTACTTC. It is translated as CAWSVGTQEETQYF.